This T cell receptor beta chain was captured in a study of blood T cell repertoires in COVID-19. Study-level background: Sample material is recorded as cDNA or gDNA derived from T cells, B-cell-depleted T cells, or PBMCs.

This clone was seen only once. Cohort allocation depended upon clinical history that participants reported. In the authors' workflow: How many nucleated cells were present was estimated from reference gene primer amplification. This table comes from immunoSEQ multiplex PCR, and its TCRdb copy is limited to in-frame clones, with some not included. V and J calls and clone size are copied from that table; D and trimming were computed from the DNA. Seen here are 430,000 or so clones, roughly 84% observed once, and the top ten hold about 1.5%. The V end lost 4 bases, the J end lost 0 bases, and 13 bases lay between the germline ends. The CDR3 contains 16 residues. The V gene's germline CDR1 is LNHDA and CDR2 SQIVND (reference sequence).

The origin of this receptor is a woman younger than 30 who had been exposed to COVID-19. Sequenced sample: PBMCs or T cells enriched from blood (not recorded which). The J gene is TRBJ1-5, the V gene TRBV19; D remains ambiguous. CDR3 loop: CASSTRQAYSNQPQHF. In DNA form, the CDR3 reads TGTGCCAGTAGTACACGACAAGCCTATAGCAATCAGCCCCAGCATTTT.